The 26 T cell receptor beta chains presented below share a single source sample, sequenced in a study of siplizumab effects on memory and regulatory T cells. Using immunoSEQ multiplex PCR, the repertoire was profiled, and TCRdb retains in-frame clones only, with some absent. The sample holds 50,000 to 70,000 clones, nearly 98% seen once. Material: naive CD8+ T cells sorted from blood. The origin of the receptors is a human donor in good health.

J is TRBJ2-1 and V is TRBV28; no clear D gene. The CDR3 covers 12 residues. V was shortened by 4 bases and J by 5 bases, with 6 bases between the two germline ends. From germline, CDR1 is MDHEN and CDR2 SYDVKM. CDR3 DNA sequence: TGTGCCAGCAGTTACGCCAACAATGAGCAGTTCTTC. This codes for CASSYANNEQFF.

This sequence joins TRBV9 and TRBJ1-1, with D maybe TRBD1 (6 bases). CDR1 SGDLS and CDR2 YYNGEE come from the germline V gene. This CDR3 contains 14 residues. Trimming took off 0 bases at V and 4 bases at J, with 10 bases between the two ends. CDR3: CASSVEQGGTEAFF. The CDR3 coding sequence is TGTGCCAGCAGCGTAGAACAGGGTGGCACTGAAGCTTTCTTT.

The V and J genes are TRBV7-9 and TRBJ2-1; D not resolved. The germline V and J ends were trimmed by 1 base and 8 bases, with 15 bases remaining between them. Per the germline V gene, CDR1 is SEHNR and CDR2 is FQNEAQ (reference sequence). The CDR3 sequence is 15 residues long. CDR3 in DNA: TGTGCCAGCAGCTTAGTAGATTCTCGGCCGGATGAGCAGTTCTTC. Translated, it gives CASSLVDSRPDEQFF.

The chain uses TRBV11-2 and TRBJ1-3; D gene uncertain. Trimming removed 7 bases at V and 0 bases at J, with 13 bases between. Germline values: CDR1 SGHAT, CDR2 FQNNGV. The CDR3 covers 15 residues. DNA for the CDR3: TGTGCCAGCACCCCGGGCGCGGACTCTGGAAACACCATATATTTT. The encoded protein is CASTPGADSGNTIYF.

The chain couples TRBV29-1 to TRBJ1-4; the D is unclear. Trimming removed 7 bases at V and 7 bases at J, with 16 bases between. CDR3 length: 13 amino acids. Germline V lookup: CDR1 SQVTM, CDR2 ANQGSEA. The chain's CDR3 is CSAGGSEGEKLFF. CDR3 in DNA: TGCAGCGCGGGAGGCAGCGAGGGTGAAAAACTGTTTTTT.

This clone was seen more than once but under ten times. The chain joins TRBV6-6 to TRBJ1-1; D uncertain. V was shortened by 5 bases and J by 6 bases, with 13 bases between the two germline ends. CDR3 length: 13 residues. Germline CDR1 reads MNHNY; CDR2 reads SVGAGI (reference sequence). The CDR3 DNA is TGTGCCAGCAGTGCGAAGGGAGGCTCTGAAGCTTTCTTT. Translating it yields CASSAKGGSEAFF.

This clone was seen more than once but under ten times. This sequence joins TRBV7-3 and TRBJ1-1; D is unclear. V lost 4 bases and J lost 4, with 10 bases in between. Germline V lookup: CDR1 SGHTA, CDR2 FQGTGA. The CDR3 has 13 amino acids. CDR3 DNA sequence: TGTGCCAGCAGCTCCCAGGAGGGCACTGAAGCTTTCTTT. It is translated as CASSSQEGTEAFF. Combining the CDR3 with reference TRBV7-3 and TRBJ1-1 gives the whole variable domain GAGVSQTPSNKVTEKGKYVELRCDPISGHTALYWYRQSLGQGPEFLIYFQGTGAADDSGLPNDRFFAVRPEGSVSTLKIQRTERGDSAVYLCASSSQEGTEAFFGQGTRLTVV.

This chain connects TRBV19 to TRBJ1-1; 7 bases map to TRBD1. The V and J ends lost 5 bases and 9 bases, in that order; junction bases with no gene match: 6. Germline values: CDR1 LNHDA, CDR2 SQIVND (reference sequence). This CDR3 has 12 residues. The CDR3 region is CASSPPDRKAFF. CDR3 bases: TGTGCCAGTAGTCCGCCGGACAGGAAAGCTTTCTTT.

This chain joins TRBV6-5 and TRBJ1-2; D may be TRBD1 (5 bases). The germline CDR1 and CDR2 sequences are MNHEY and SVGAGI. The CDR3 runs 13 residues. The germline V and J ends were trimmed by 6 bases and 4 bases, with 12 bases remaining between them. The CDR3 spells CASRFRDGYGYTF. The CDR3 nucleotides are TGTGCCAGCAGATTCAGGGATGGCTATGGCTACACCTTC.

Here the CDR3 reads CASSQDQTSGEQFF. CDR3 DNA: TGCGCCAGCAGCCAAGATCAGACTAGCGGGGAGCAGTTCTTC. The chain has TRBV4-1 and TRBJ2-1; TRBD2 aligns across 10 bases. V was pared by 0 bases and J by 10 bases, with 3 bases of the junction left unmatched. CDR1 MGHRA and CDR2 YSYEKL come from the germline V gene. The CDR3 is 14 amino acids.

The V and J genes are TRBV9 and TRBJ1-2, with TRBD1 identical over 11 bases. Germline V CDR1 and CDR2: SGDLS, YYNGEE. The CDR3 spans 15 residues. The J segment lost 5 bases and the V segment lost 3 bases, leaving 6 bases of the junction unmatched. CDR3 loop: CASSGRTGGDYGYTF. The CDR3 coding sequence is TGTGCCAGCAGCGGCCGGACAGGGGGCGATTATGGCTACACCTTC.

This rearrangement joins TRBV9 to TRBJ2-7; D not resolved. Germline CDR1 reads SGDLS; CDR2 reads YYNGEE. The V gene lost 0 bases and the J gene lost 0 bases, with 10 bases spanning the gap. This CDR3 comprises 15 residues. The CDR3 nucleotides read TGTGCCAGCAGCGTAGACGGGCTTAGCTCCTACGAGCAGTACTTC. The encoded protein is CASSVDGLSSYEQYF.

The chain uses TRBV7-9 and TRBJ2-1; TRBD2 matches 13 bases. This CDR3 region has 15 residues. V was clipped by 5 bases and J by 8 bases; unmatched bases: 6. CDR1 SEHNR and CDR2 FQNEAQ come from the germline V gene (reference sequence). Written as DNA, the CDR3 is TGTGCCAGCAGCCCCCGACTAGCGGGGGGTGATGAGCAGTTCTTC. It encodes CASSPRLAGGDEQFF. Drawing the rest from reference TRBV7-9 and TRBJ2-1, the complete variable domain is DTGVSQNPRHKITKRGQNVTFRCDPISEHNRLYWYRQTLGQGPEFLTYFQNEAQLEKSRLLSDRFSAERPKGSFSTLEIQRTEQGDSAMYLCASSPRLAGGDEQFFGPGTRLTVL.

The V call is TRBV19, the J call TRBJ2-3; 8 bases agree with TRBD2. Germline V gives CDR1 LNHDA, CDR2 SQIVND (reference sequence). CDR3 length equals 15 residues. V shed 5 bases, J shed 1 base, and the junction held 5 bases outside the gene matches. The CDR3 region has the DNA TGTGCCAGTAGTCCCTTTAGCGGGGGCACAGATACGCAGTATTTT. Its protein is CASSPFSGGTDTQYF.

This chain connects TRBV12-5 to TRBJ1-1; no clear D. V shed 11 bases and J shed 0 bases, with 10 bases lying between them. The germline CDR1 and CDR2 sequences are LGHNT and FRNRAP. The CDR3 has 12 residues. CDR3 nucleotide sequence: TGTGCTTCCCGGGCAATGAACACTGAAGCTTTCTTT. Protein product: CASRAMNTEAFF.

V usage is TRBV5-1 and J usage is TRBJ2-7, with TRBD2 identical over 7 bases. The J segment lost 1 base and the V segment lost 0 bases, leaving 4 bases of the junction unmatched. There are 15 residues in the CDR3. Germline V gene data show CDR1 as SGHRS and CDR2 as YFSETQ. Written as DNA, the CDR3 is TGCGCCAGCAGCTTGGCTGGGGGAGGGTCCTACGAGCAGTACTTC. This encodes CASSLAGGGSYEQYF.

V gene TRBV19 combines with J gene TRBJ2-3; the D gene is possibly TRBD1 (5 bases). CDR3 length equals 15 residues. The germline V gene encodes CDR1 LNHDA and CDR2 SQIVND (reference sequence). The V and J ends lost 3 bases and 2 bases respectively, with 12 bases between them. CDR3 coding DNA: TGTGCCAGTAGTATCTCAGGGCAGATCACAGATACGCAGTATTTT. It is translated as CASSISGQITDTQYF.

This chain connects TRBV28 to TRBJ1-5; D call uncertain. This CDR3 is 15 amino acids long. Trimming shortened V by 7 bases and J by 3 bases, and 16 bases separated the two germline ends. Germline V gene data show CDR1 as MDHEN and CDR2 as SYDVKM. The chain's CDR3 is CASTTPGFDNQPQHF. The CDR3, as DNA: TGTGCCAGCACCACCCCGGGCTTCGACAATCAGCCCCAGCATTTT.

This chain uses TRBV6-6 with TRBJ2-1; TRBD2 agrees at 7 bases. The CDR3 is 15 residues long. Looked up from germline, CDR1 is MNHNY and CDR2 is SVGAGI (reference sequence). With V trimmed by 6 bases and J by 4 bases, 9 bases remained unmatched. The CDR3 DNA reads as TGTGCCAGCAGGGGAGGGGCCCCTGATTACAATGAGCAGTTCTTC. Translation: CASRGGAPDYNEQFF.

The chain uses TRBV7-3 and TRBJ1-2, with a possible D match to TRBD1 (6 bases). Trimming took off 2 bases at V and 7 bases at J, with 11 bases between the two ends. CDR1 is SGHTA and CDR2 is FQGTGA in the germline V gene. The CDR3 consists of 13 residues. CDR3 amino acids: CASSLEGGPGYTF. The CDR3 DNA reads TGTGCCAGCAGCTTAGAAGGGGGTCCTGGCTACACCTTC.

The CDR3 DNA sequence: TGTGCCAGCAGCTGGGGACAGGGGTCCATGAACGAGCAGTACTTC. Translation gives CASSWGQGSMNEQYF. This rearrangement joins TRBV7-3 to TRBJ2-7, with 10 bases matching TRBD1. V lost 4 bases, J lost 5 bases, and 8 bases stayed unmatched. The CDR3 contains 15 residues. Germline CDR1 SGHTA, CDR2 FQGTGA.

The chain joins TRBV19 to TRBJ1-1; D unresolved. Trimming removed 6 bases from V and 7 bases from J, with 15 bases in between. The CDR3 has 13 amino acids. Per the germline V gene, CDR1 is LNHDA and CDR2 is SQIVND (reference sequence). In nucleotides, the CDR3 is TGTGCCAGTAGCCTTGATATGACAAATGAAGCTTTCTTT. It is translated as CASSLDMTNEAFF.

CDR3 sequence reads: CASSSPGLRRSEAFF. The DNA for the CDR3 is TGTGCCAGCAGTTCTCCGGGACTTAGGAGGAGTGAAGCTTTCTTT. The chain links TRBV27 to TRBJ1-1, with D maybe TRBD1 (5 bases). This CDR3 comprises 15 residues. V shed 4 bases and J shed 7 bases, with 19 bases lying between them. Germline CDR1 is MNHEY and CDR2 is SMNVEV (reference sequence).

This clone was observed once. The chain links TRBV19 to TRBJ2-1; no definite D call. Trimming pared 0 bases from V and 3 bases from J, leaving 3 bases between. Germline values: CDR1 LNHDA, CDR2 SQIVND (reference sequence). The CDR3 is 13 residues long. CDR3 protein: CASSIDGYNEQFF. As DNA, the CDR3 is TGTGCCAGTAGTATAGATGGCTACAATGAGCAGTTCTTC.

The chain is built from TRBV7-8 and TRBJ1-1, with D tentatively TRBD1 (6 bases). The length of the CDR3 is 14 residues. Germline values: CDR1 SGHVS, CDR2 FQNEAQ. V was pared by 3 bases and J by 6 bases, with 14 bases between. The CDR3 loop is CASSFRDTGPEAFF. CDR3 DNA: TGTGCCAGCAGCTTCCGGGACACGGGCCCTGAAGCTTTCTTT.

This rearrangement joins TRBV11-2 to TRBJ2-1; D gene unclear. CDR1 and CDR2 from the germline V gene are SGHAT and FQNNGV. Deletions cut 1 base from V and 6 bases from J, with 16 bases between. The CDR3 is made up of 16 amino acids. Here the CDR3 DNA reads TGTGCCAGCAGCTTAGTGTCTAGTTTCACCCCCAATGAGCAGTTCTTC. Its protein is CASSLVSSFTPNEQFF.